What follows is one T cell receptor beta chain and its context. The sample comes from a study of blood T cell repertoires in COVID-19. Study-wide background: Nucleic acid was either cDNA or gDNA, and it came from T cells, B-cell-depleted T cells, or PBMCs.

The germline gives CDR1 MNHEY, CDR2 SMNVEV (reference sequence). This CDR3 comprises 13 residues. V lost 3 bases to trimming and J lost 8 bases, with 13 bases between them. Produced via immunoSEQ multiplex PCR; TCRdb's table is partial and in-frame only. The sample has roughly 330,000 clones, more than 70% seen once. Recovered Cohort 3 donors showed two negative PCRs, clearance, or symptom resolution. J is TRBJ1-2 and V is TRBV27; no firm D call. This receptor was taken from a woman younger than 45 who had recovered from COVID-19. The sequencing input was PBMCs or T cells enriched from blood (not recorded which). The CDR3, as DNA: TGTGCCAGCAGTTTGGAGGGTCTTGGGGGCTACACCTTC. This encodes CASSLEGLGGYTF.